This T cell receptor (beta chain) comes out of a study of CD8 T cells in ankylosing spondylitis. The study, taken as a whole, reports: It was reported that disease-linked clones were significantly enriched in matched ankylosing spondylitis synovial fluid. Several of the motif variants were reported before in synovial fluid and blood from reactive arthritis. Peripheral blood held disease-linked clones only at relatively low frequency, and these were CD8+. Characteristic of ankylosing spondylitis blood, it appeared, was a TCR beta motif comprising roughly 8 highly homologous variants.

This clonotype has a handful of counts. Its antigen remains unknown. The CDR3 has 16 amino acids. Germline V lookup: CDR1 LGHDT, CDR2 YNNKEL (reference sequence). Trimming took 4 bases from V and 9 from J; bases not matched to a gene: 9. From the 5' RACE reads, TCRdb called clonotypes with MiXCR, one entry per CDR3 protein. The sample holds approximately 550,000 distinct CDR3 sequences, approximately 12% seen once. The V call is TRBV3-1, the J call TRBJ2-1, with 13 bases that match TRBD2. Sequencing input: blood, either unsorted or a sorted T cell fraction (not recorded which). This receptor was taken from a male donor with ankylosing spondylitis. The CDR3 nucleotides are TGTGCCAGCAGCCCGCGGACTAGCGGGAGTAGGAGTGAGCAGTTCTTC. Translation gives CASSPRTSGSRSEQFF.